Following are 32 T cell receptor beta chains from one sample sequenced in a study of spatial heterogeneity in lung cancer. TCRdb analysed the 5' RACE reads with MiXCR anew, one entry per CDR3 protein. The sample contains 110,000 or so distinct CDR3 sequences, approximately 10% of which appear only once. Regarding time point: blood at routine non-recurrence follow-up after resection. Sequencing used PBMCs, obtained at follow-up. All receptors derive from a female donor with early-stage non-small cell lung cancer.

The chain joins TRBV7-2 to TRBJ1-5; D gene unclear. CDR1 is SGHTA and CDR2 is FQGNSA in the germline V gene. V was pared by 1 base and J by 4 bases, with 11 bases between. The CDR3 has 15 amino acids. CDR3 DNA sequence: TGTGCCAGCAGCTTAGTCCTCTCTGCGAATCAGCCCCAGCATTTT. Translating gives CASSLVLSANQPQHF. The complete variable domain, with remaining parts taken from reference TRBV7-2 and TRBJ1-5, reads GAGVSQSPSNKVTEKGKDVELRCDPISGHTALYWYRQSLGQGLEFLIYFQGNSAPDKSGLPSDRFSAERTGGSVSTLTIQRTQQEDSAVYLCASSLVLSANQPQHFGDGTRLSIL.

This clonotype was found many times. The chain employs TRBV7-6 and TRBJ2-2; 7 nucleotides align to TRBD2. Germline trimming cut 5 bases from V and 4 bases from J; bases unmatched to any gene: 10. The CDR3 extends over 16 amino acids. The germline CDR1 and CDR2 sequences are SGHVS and FNYEAQ. CDR3 sequence (DNA): TGTGCCAGCAGCGCGGGCGGGAGAGGAAGCACCGGGGAGCTGTTTTTT. Translating gives CASSAGGRGSTGELFF.

The J gene is TRBJ1-1, the V gene TRBV3-1; perhaps TRBD1 as D (5 bases). CDR1 is LGHDT, CDR2 YNNKEL, per germline (reference sequence). The length of the CDR3 is 15 residues. Trimming removed 1 base from V and 2 bases from J, with 11 bases in between. The CDR3 region is CASSQGRGGNTEAFF. Written as DNA, the CDR3 is TGTGCCAGCAGCCAAGGTCGTGGGGGAAACACTGAAGCTTTCTTT.

Only a few counts were recorded for this clonotype. V and J are TRBV5-1 and TRBJ2-1; TRBD2 aligns across 9 bases. The CDR3 has 15 residues. The V gene end was trimmed by 0 bases and the J gene end by 12 bases; junction bases not matched to a gene: 10. Per germline, CDR1 SGHRS and CDR2 YFSETQ. The CDR3, as DNA: TGCGCCAGCAGCTTGGACGAGGCTAGCGGGATGGTGCAGTTCTTC. Translation: CASSLDEASGMVQFF.

The chain couples TRBV6-5 to TRBJ1-2; D remains unclear. Deletions cut 0 bases from V and 4 bases from J, with 12 bases between. CDR3 length: 15 amino acids. The germline V gene has CDR1 MNHEY and CDR2 SVGAGI. The CDR3 coding sequence is TGTGCCAGCAGTTACTCGATCCGACCGAGCTATGGCTACACCTTC. Protein sequence: CASSYSIRPSYGYTF.

In this sample, this clonotype turned up a few times. The chain couples TRBV29-1 to TRBJ2-7, with 10 bases that match TRBD1. V was clipped by 6 bases and J by 0 bases; unmatched bases: 8. Per germline, CDR1 SQVTM and CDR2 ANQGSEA. The CDR3 consists of 15 residues. DNA of the CDR3: TGCAGCGTCGTTAAGGACAGGGGGTACTCCTACGAGCAGTACTTC. Translating gives CSVVKDRGYSYEQYF.

There are many counts of this clonotype. CDR3 bases: TGTGCCAGCAGCTCCGTCCTCCGCACAGATACGCAGTATTTT. Translated: CASSSVLRTDTQYF. The gene calls are TRBV7-2 and TRBJ2-3; no definite D call. Trimming shortened V by 4 bases and J by 1 base, and 9 bases separated the two germline ends. The CDR3 has 14 residues. Germline CDR1 and CDR2: SGHTA and FQGNSA.

The rearrangement joins TRBV12-3 or TRBV12-4 to TRBJ2-2; 10 positions agree with TRBD2. V lost 3 bases, J lost 5 bases, and 3 bases stayed unmatched. This CDR3 is built from 15 residues. In nucleotides, the CDR3 is TGTGCCAGCAGTTTTTCTAGCGGGAGAACCGGGGAGCTGTTTTTT. Protein: CASSFSSGRTGELFF.

In its sample, this clonotype was seen a few times. J is TRBJ2-1 and V is TRBV28, with a possible D match to TRBD2 (5 bases). V was cut by 2 bases and J by 10 bases, with 9 bases left in between. CDR3 length: 12 amino acids. CDR1 is MDHEN, CDR2 SYDVKM, per germline. As DNA, the CDR3 is TGTGCCAGCAGTTTAGGACTGGGAGAGCAGTTCTTC. This sequence encodes CASSLGLGEQFF.

The chain is built from TRBV11-2 and TRBJ1-5, with D possibly TRBD1 on 6 matching bases. This CDR3 contains 15 residues. Germline assignment: CDR1 SGHAT and CDR2 FQNNGV. V shed 0 bases and J shed 5 bases, with 11 bases lying between them. CDR3 in DNA: TGTGCCAGCAGCTTAGAGCGGGGGCGCGATCAGCCCCAGCATTTT. This codes for CASSLERGRDQPQHF.

This clonotype came up many times. The chain carries TRBV18 and TRBJ2-3; 15 bases align to TRBD2. CDR3 length: 17 residues. Germline lookup yields CDR1 KGHSH and CDR2 LQKENI. Trimming at V came to 0 bases and at J to 4 bases, leaving 2 bases not matched to a gene. CDR3 coding DNA: TGTGCCAGCTCACCACCCGGACTAGCGGGAGGGCCAGATACGCAGTATTTT. This gives the protein CASSPPGLAGGPDTQYF.

In its sample, this clonotype was seen a few times. The V gene is TRBV11-2, the J gene TRBJ2-1, with 7 bases that match TRBD2. This CDR3 has 15 residues. The ends lost 1 base at V and 7 bases at J; junction bases unmatched: 7. The germline V gene has CDR1 SGHAT and CDR2 FQNNGV. CDR3 in amino acids: CASSLVSGFLNEQFF. CDR3 in DNA: TGTGCCAGCAGCTTAGTTAGCGGGTTCCTTAATGAGCAGTTCTTC.

This chain uses TRBV7-9 with TRBJ2-7; D not certain. CDR1 is SEHNR and CDR2 is FQNEAQ in the germline V gene (reference sequence). Trimming left V 3 bases short and J 7 bases short, with 10 bases between. CDR3 length equals 12 residues. DNA for the CDR3: TGTGCCAGCAGCTTGGAGCCTCGGGAGCAGTACTTC. Residues: CASSLEPREQYF.

This clonotype has just a few counts. This chain connects TRBV20-1 to TRBJ1-1, with TRBD1 matching over 7 bases. J gave up 4 bases and V 6 bases, and 11 bases lay outside the gene matches. The CDR3 has 14 amino acids. Germline assignment: CDR1 DFQATT and CDR2 SNEGSKA (reference sequence). CDR3 protein: CSAKQGMSRTEAFF. For the CDR3, the DNA is TGCAGTGCAAAACAGGGGATGAGTCGCACTGAAGCTTTCTTT.

The rearrangement links TRBV28 to TRBJ1-6; D is uncertain. With 3 bases removed from V and 12 bases from J, the gap between germline ends came to 9 bases. Germline CDR1 reads MDHEN; CDR2 reads SYDVKM. This CDR3 is 12 amino acids long. For the CDR3, the DNA is TGTGCCAGCAGTTTGCAAGCCAGACCCCTCCACTTT. The encoded protein is CASSLQARPLHF.

This clonotype was observed a few times. The rearrangement uses TRBV27 and TRBJ2-7, with 7 nucleotides matching TRBD1. This CDR3 region has 14 residues. The germline CDR1 and CDR2 sequences are MNHEY and SMNVEV (reference sequence). Losses at the gene ends were 6 bases for V and 4 bases for J; bases not matched to a gene: 9. The CDR3 DNA reads as TGTGCCAGCAGCCGGGACAGCGGCGGATACGAGCAGTACTTC. Protein product: CASSRDSGGYEQYF.

Ten or more counts support this clonotype. This sequence joins TRBV7-9 and TRBJ2-1, with D possibly TRBD2 on 5 matching bases. The CDR3 consists of 14 residues. Trimming took off 5 bases at V and 5 bases at J, with 13 bases between the two ends. In germline, CDR1 is SEHNR, CDR2 FQNEAQ (reference sequence). The CDR3 protein is CASSPEPGNNEQFF. The CDR3 DNA sequence: TGTGCCAGCAGCCCAGAGCCGGGAAACAATGAGCAGTTCTTC.

A few counts support this clonotype. This sequence joins TRBV9 and TRBJ2-4; D is perhaps TRBD1 or TRBD2 (6 bases each). Trimming took 4 bases from V and 0 from J, leaving 14 bases between them. The CDR3 spans 16 residues. Germline assignment: CDR1 SGDLS and CDR2 YYNGEE. For the CDR3, the DNA is TGTGCCAGCAGCCCGAAAGGGGGACTAGCCAAAAACATTCAGTACTTC. It is translated as CASSPKGGLAKNIQYF.

J is TRBJ2-4 and V is TRBV28; weak D call: TRBD2 (6 bases). There are 16 residues in the CDR3. V was trimmed by 8 bases and J by 3 bases, leaving 20 bases between them. CDR1 MDHEN and CDR2 SYDVKM come from the germline V gene. The CDR3 sequence is CASHLGGAVGKNIQYF. CDR3 in DNA: TGTGCCAGCCACCTGGGGGGTGCGGTTGGCAAAAACATTCAGTACTTC.

The table lists this clonotype with many counts. The J gene is TRBJ1-1, the V gene TRBV20-1; D call uncertain. The CDR3 is 13 amino acids. The V gene's germline CDR1 is DFQATT and CDR2 SNEGSKA (reference sequence). V gave up 5 bases and J gave up 0 bases, with 10 bases separating them. CDR3 sequence (DNA): TGCAGTGCTTCAGCCCACATGAACACTGAAGCTTTCTTT. It codes for CSASAHMNTEAFF.

The CDR3 is CASSLNAPYEQYV. The CDR3 DNA is TGTGCCAGCAGCTTAAATGCTCCTTACGAGCAGTACGTC. The rearrangement joins TRBV7-9 to TRBJ2-7; D is ambiguous. CDR3 length equals 13 residues. CDR1 and CDR2 (germline): SEHNR, FQNEAQ (reference sequence). V lost 2 bases to trimming and J lost 4 bases, with 9 bases between them.

This clonotype was detected a few times. Written as DNA, the CDR3 is TGTGCCAGCAGCCAAGATCGGCGAGGCACAGATACGCAGTATTTT. This encodes CASSQDRRGTDTQYF. The J gene is TRBJ2-3, the V gene TRBV4-2; D uncertain. Germline CDR1 is LGHNA and CDR2 is YNFKEQ. CDR3 size: 15 residues. V lost 0 bases and J 1 base, leaving 8 bases between the germline ends.

In its sample, this clonotype was seen many times. The CDR3 region is CASRIRGIQETQYF. The DNA of the CDR3 is TGTGCCAGTCGAATCAGGGGGATCCAAGAGACCCAGTACTTC. This sequence joins TRBV7-8 and TRBJ2-5; 7 bases line up with TRBD1. Trimming removed 9 bases from V and 1 base from J; junction bases left unmatched: 8. The CDR3 is 14 amino acids. Germline V lookup: CDR1 SGHVS, CDR2 FQNEAQ.

This clonotype was seen ten or more times. The V gene is TRBV20-1, the J gene TRBJ1-4; D remains unclear. The germline V gene has CDR1 DFQATT and CDR2 SNEGSKA (reference sequence). The V and J ends lost 3 bases and 1 base respectively, with 15 bases between them. CDR3 size: 16 residues. For the CDR3, the DNA is TGCAGTGCTAGTCACTCCCGGGGAGGAACTAATGAAAAACTGTTTTTT. This codes for CSASHSRGGTNEKLFF.

The gene calls are TRBV12-3 or TRBV12-4 and TRBJ1-2; a weak D match, TRBD1 (5 bases). The CDR3 loop spans 11 amino acids. Trimming shortened V by 11 bases and J by 7 bases, and 14 bases separated the two germline ends. In nucleotides, the CDR3 is TGTGCCTTACAGGAGGCAAGTGGCTACACCTTC. Translating it yields CALQEASGYTF.

This clonotype appeared a few times. V usage is TRBV19 and J usage is TRBJ1-5, with D possibly being TRBD1 (6 bases). The CDR3 runs to 17 residues. Trimming left V 5 bases short and J 4 bases short, with 21 bases between. Germline-derived CDR1 and CDR2 are LNHDA and SQIVND (reference sequence). The CDR3 spells CASSPRDILLGNQPQHF. The CDR3 DNA sequence: TGTGCCAGTAGTCCGCGGGACATACTTTTGGGGAATCAGCCCCAGCATTTT.

Worth noting for this clonotype: The conserved closing phenylalanine or tryptophan is absent in this CDR3, likely reflecting a read error. It is unclear where the CDR3 begins or ends on the DNA, so no DNA is shown, and the CDR3 is as TCRdb lists it. The chain uses TRBV21-1 and TRBJ2-7; the D call TRBD1 from the table was never checked on the DNA. TRBV21-1 is classified as a pseudogene. The CDR3 region is 11 residues in length, termini included. CDR3 region: CASSKGQPTYI.

J is TRBJ2-2 and V is TRBV10-2, with 10 bases lining up with TRBD1. There are 16 residues in the CDR3. Trimming took 5 bases from V and 2 from J; bases not matched to a gene: 5. CDR1 WSHSY and CDR2 SAAADI come from the germline V gene. CDR3 loop: CASSPRDRGNTGELFF. The CDR3 DNA is TGCGCCAGCAGTCCCCGGGACAGGGGAAACACCGGGGAGCTGTTTTTT.

This clonotype has more than one count but fewer than ten. This rearrangement joins TRBV24-1 to TRBJ2-1, with unresolved D. There are 14 residues in the CDR3. V shed 9 bases and J shed 3 bases, with 14 bases lying between them. CDR1 is KGHDR, CDR2 SFDVKD, per germline. The DNA of the CDR3 is TGTGCCACCGGGAAAGTTGGCGGCTACAATGAGCAGTTCTTC. Its protein is CATGKVGGYNEQFF.

This clonotype was detected a few times. The gene calls are TRBV3-2 and TRBJ2-3. TRBV3-2 is designated a pseudogene. The CDR3 consists of 17 residues. The CDR3 is CASSQAEGKSSTDTQYF. The CDR3, as DNA: TGTGCCAGCAGCCAGGCCGAAGGAAAGAGTAGCACAGATACGCAGTATTTT.

The sample holds a few counts of this clonotype. The genes are TRBV19 and TRBJ2-1; a weak D match, TRBD1 (5 bases). Germline CDR1 and CDR2: LNHDA and SQIVND (reference sequence). The CDR3 has 15 residues. Trimming shortened V by 7 bases and J by 5 bases, and 18 bases separated the two germline ends. This chain's CDR3 is CASTTLRGPDNEQFF. In DNA, the CDR3 is TGTGCCAGTACCACCTTAAGGGGCCCGGACAATGAGCAGTTCTTC.

This clonotype has just a few counts. The chain joins TRBV20-1 to TRBJ2-3; 8 bases match TRBD1. The J segment lost 3 bases and the V segment lost 5 bases, leaving 13 bases of the junction unmatched. The germline CDR1 and CDR2 sequences are DFQATT and SNEGSKA (reference sequence). The length of the CDR3 is 16 residues. CDR3 bases: TGCAGTGCTCGGACCCCCGGGACAGGAAATACAGATACGCAGTATTTT. This sequence encodes CSARTPGTGNTDTQYF.